The entry that follows covers one T cell receptor beta chain sequence. The antigen remains undetermined. The sample belongs to a study of regulatory T cells in long-lasting Graves disease. Study results and limitations: Lower TCR diversity characterized persistent Graves' patients relative to newly diagnosed patients. The researchers studied only peripheral blood, not thyroid tissue. Persistent disease preferred TRBV28, TRBJ1-2 and TRBJ2-5; new disease, TRBV20-1 and TRBJ2-1.

Time point noted: newly diagnosed GD, antithyroid drugs for less than 3 months. Following extraction of RNA from PBMCs, that RNA was used to make the TCR library. Per germline, CDR1 KGHSH and CDR2 LQKENI. Deletions cut 3 bases from V and 1 base from J, with 13 bases between. This CDR3 is 17 amino acids long. Building of the TCR beta libraries involved iRepertoire HTBI primers and Arm-PCR of CDR3 regions. TCRdb redid the calling of the multiplex PCR reads with MiXCR, one entry per CDR3 protein. The data hold a few hundred thousand distinct CDR3 sequences, with 20% observed a single time. The rearrangement joins TRBV18 to TRBJ2-6; D is perhaps TRBD1 or TRBD2 (5 bases each). This sequence was found in a female donor with Graves disease. The input for sequencing was peripheral blood mononuclear cells (PBMCs), taken at new diagnosis, from a patient treated with antithyroid drugs. DNA of the CDR3: TGTGCCAGCTCACCGCAGGGAGTCCGTTCTGGGGCCAACGTCCTGACTTTC. It is translated as CASSPQGVRSGANVLTF.